The 3 T cell receptor beta chains below all came from one sample that was sequenced in a study of shared clonotypes between healthy human individuals. The table came from immunoSEQ multiplex PCR; TCRdb's copy has only in-frame clones and leaves some out. The data show 2,100,000 or so clones, about 94% seen once. Source material: naive CD4+ T cells sorted from blood. Subset of the sample: CD45RA+ positively selected. These receptors all stem from a man in his late teens or twenties in good health.

The V and J genes are TRBV6-5 and TRBJ2-1; 11 nucleotides agree with TRBD2. The germline V gene has CDR1 MNHEY and CDR2 SVGAGI. After removal of 6 bases from V and 2 bases from J, the junction contained 3 bases not matched to a gene. This CDR3 contains 15 residues. The CDR3 DNA reads as TGTGCCAGCAGCCCGGGACTAGCGGCCTACAATGAGCAGTTCTTC. This translates into CASSPGLAAYNEQFF.

This rearrangement joins TRBV4-3 to TRBJ2-4, with D possibly TRBD2 on 6 matching bases. Germline values: CDR1 LGHNA, CDR2 YSLEER. V was cut by 1 base and J by 6 bases, with 13 bases left in between. CDR3 size: 15 residues. The CDR3 DNA reads TGCGCCAGCAGCCAAGGACATGAGCGGGCAAACATTCAGTACTTC. Its translation: CASSQGHERANIQYF.

The chain is built from TRBV28 and TRBJ1-4; TRBD1 might be the D (6 bases). The CDR3 length is 15 residues. Deletions cut 0 bases from V and 7 bases from J, with 12 bases between. In germline, CDR1 is MDHEN, CDR2 SYDVKM. The chain's CDR3 is CASSLWGAGSEKLFF. Here the CDR3 DNA reads TGTGCCAGCAGTTTATGGGGGGCTGGGAGTGAAAAACTGTTTTTT.